The rows below give T cell receptor beta chains drawn from one sample of a study of PD-1 blockade in mismatch repair-deficient tumors. TCRdb's table, derived via immunoSEQ multiplex PCR, lists solely in-frame clones and lacks some. Of over 11,000 clones in the sample, around 86% were seen once. Their specific antigens are unknown. This specimen consisted of cells cultured in vitro, obtained from a patient treated with pembrolizumab. These receptors all stem from an adult with mismatch repair-deficient cancer. Each CDR3 is given with its conserved first and last residue. The order of the fields is clone size, D gene, V gene, J gene, CDR3 length, CDR3 protein, CDR3 DNA. D genes are given only for firm matches. Not all rows give a size; the values are once, few, many and, for expanded clones, a class.

.	.	TRBV4-1	TRBJ2-2	16	CASSLRGLANTGELFF	TGCGCCAGCAGCCTTCGAGGGCTAGCTAACACCGGGGAGCTGTTTTTT
.	TRBD2	TRBV19	TRBJ2-3	15	CASSIGLASTDTQYF	TGTGCCAGTAGTATAGGACTAGCGAGCACAGATACGCAGTATTTT
.	TRBD1	TRBV9	TRBJ2-6	17	CASTRQGTASGANVLTF	TGTGCCAGCACCCGACAGGGAACAGCGTCTGGGGCCAACGTCCTGACTTTC
.	.	TRBV30	TRBJ1-4	14	CAWNSVATNEKLFF	TGTGCCTGGAATTCGGTGGCAACTAATGAAAAACTGTTTTTT
.	.	TRBV30	TRBJ1-1	14	CAWGTPGRNTEAFF	TGTGCCTGGGGGACCCCGGGACGGAACACTGAAGCTTTCTTT
.	.	TRBV5-1	TRBJ2-7	15	CASPPTSTSNYEQYF	TGCGCCAGCCCACCGACTAGTACCTCAAACTACGAGCAGTACTTC
.	.	TRBV19	TRBJ1-2	15	CASSIGGGSFYGYTF	TGTGCCAGTAGTATAGGTGGGGGCTCCTTCTATGGCTACACCTTC
.	TRBD2	TRBV4-1	TRBJ2-3	17	CASSQDQAGGITDTQYF	TGCGCCAGCAGCCAAGATCAGGCGGGAGGGATCACAGATACGCAGTATTTT
few	.	TRBV2	TRBJ2-2	15	CASSEEGRTTGELFF	TGTGCCAGCAGTGAAGAGGGGCGAACCACCGGGGAGCTGTTTTTT
once	.	TRBV28	TRBJ2-7	14	CASSEEGHSYEQYF	TGTGCCAGCAGCGAAGAAGGGCATTCCTACGAGCAGTACTTC
.	.	TRBV28	TRBJ2-1	19	CASSLSRTSPSVTYNEQFF	TGTGCCAGCAGTTTATCTAGGACATCCCCCTCGGTAACCTACAATGAGCAGTTCTTC
.	.	TRBV7-3	TRBJ2-1	15	CASSLQYGEQNEQFF	TGTGCCAGCAGCTTACAGTATGGGGAACAAAATGAGCAGTTCTTC
few	.	TRBV6-5	TRBJ1-6	12	CASSSSRTPLHF	TGTGCCAGCAGTTCGTCACGGACACCCCTCCACTTT
.	.	TRBV1	TRBJ1-1	15	CTSSPTRRGGTEAFF	TGCACCAGCAGCCCAACAAGGCGGGGGGGAACTGAAGCTTTCTTT
.	.	TRBV6-5	TRBJ2-7	14	CASRPWGERTEQYF	TGTGCCAGCAGGCCTTGGGGGGAGAGGACCGAGCAGTACTTC
.	TRBD2	TRBV7-9	TRBJ2-7	18	CASSLASSSGRFSYEQYF	TGTGCCAGCAGCTTAGCGTCTTCTAGCGGGAGATTTTCCTACGAGCAGTACTTC
.	.	TRBV11-2	TRBJ1-2	13	CASSLVALPGYTF	TGTGCCAGCAGCTTAGTAGCCCTGCCTGGCTACACCTTC
once	TRBD1	TRBV5-1	TRBJ2-7	15	CASSLGGDRDYEQYF	TGCGCCAGCAGCTTGGGCGGTGACAGGGACTACGAGCAGTACTTC
.	TRBD1	TRBV7-3	TRBJ1-1	13	CASSRDREEIAFF	TGTGCCAGCAGCAGAGACAGGGAGGAAATAGCTTTCTTT
few	.	TRBV9	TRBJ1-2	15	CASRPHGGTEGGYTF	TGTGCCAGCAGGCCCCACGGGGGGACCGAGGGAGGCTACACCTTC
.	.	TRBV29-1	TRBJ2-3	13	CSPSKSVYDTQYF	TGCAGCCCCAGCAAGTCGGTCTACGATACGCAGTATTTT
.	TRBD1	TRBV2	TRBJ2-7	12	CASSPQGAEQYF	TGTGCCAGCAGTCCACAGGGGGCCGAGCAGTACTTC
.	.	TRBV18	TRBJ2-7	13	CASSPGQVYEQYF	TGTGCCAGCTCACCAGGCCAGGTCTACGAGCAGTACTTC
.	.	TRBV9	TRBJ2-1	15	CASSVGGGRYNEQFF	TGTGCCAGCAGCGTAGGGGGAGGCAGATACAATGAGCAGTTCTTC
.	TRBD1	TRBV27	TRBJ2-6	17	CASSEDRGWSGANVLTF	TGTGCCAGCAGTGAGGACAGGGGGTGGTCTGGGGCCAACGTCCTGACTTTC
.	TRBD1	TRBV5-4	TRBJ2-2	16	CASSRGQSANTGELFF	TGTGCCAGCAGCCGGGGACAGTCCGCGAACACCGGGGAGCTGTTTTTT
.	TRBD2	TRBV9	TRBJ2-2	16	CASSDRSGSETGELFF	TGTGCCAGCAGCGACAGAAGCGGGAGTGAAACCGGGGAGCTGTTTTTT
once	TRBD2	TRBV19	TRBJ2-5	14	CASSTVAGVETQYF	TGTGCCAGTAGTACAGTAGCGGGAGTAGAGACCCAGTACTTC
.	.	TRBV5-1	TRBJ2-3	13	CASNRESTDTQYF	TGCGCCAGCAACAGGGAAAGCACAGATACGCAGTATTTT
few	.	TRBV27	TRBJ2-7	14	CASSLNPFSHEQYF	TGTGCCAGCAGTCTAAATCCCTTTAGCCACGAGCAGTACTTC
.	.	TRBV15	TRBJ2-7	13	CATGGGDTYEQYF	TGTGCCACCGGGGGCGGGGATACCTACGAGCAGTACTTC
large	TRBD1	TRBV7-8	TRBJ1-5	20	CASSRGWGQGSPRSNQPQHF	TGTGCCAGCAGCCGAGGGTGGGGACAGGGCTCACCAAGGAGCAATCAGCCCCAGCATTTT
.	.	TRBV30	TRBJ2-1	13	CAWSVLADNEQFF	TGTGCCTGGAGTGTACTCGCGGACAATGAGCAGTTCTTC
.	TRBD1	TRBV9	TRBJ1-4	17	CASSPATQGPTNEKLFF	TGTGCCAGCAGCCCCGCCACACAGGGGCCCACTAATGAAAAACTGTTTTTT
.	.	TRBV12-2	TRBJ1-1	14	CASRLARTIERAFF	TGTGCAAGTCGCTTAGCAAGGACAATCGAGCGCGCTTTCTTT
.	.	TRBV4-2	TRBJ2-7	17	CASSQDQGAGVPYEQYF	TGTGCCAGCAGCCAAGACCAGGGGGCGGGAGTCCCCTACGAGCAGTACTTC
once	.	TRBV7-2	TRBJ2-7	11	CASSLDRLYSF	TGTGCCAGCAGCCTAGACAGGTTGTACAGCTTC
.	TRBD2	TRBV19	TRBJ2-7	16	CASSRLGTSGKYEQYF	TGTGCCAGTAGTAGGTTGGGTACTAGCGGGAAATACGAGCAGTACTTC
.	.	TRBV9	TRBJ2-7	15	CASSVGRIGTYEQYF	TGTGCCAGCAGCGTTGGCAGGATTGGCACCTACGAGCAGTACTTC
.	TRBD2	TRBV10-3	TRBJ2-1	12	CAISWEGGEQFF	TGTGCCATCAGTTGGGAGGGCGGCGAGCAGTTCTTC
.	.	TRBV21-1	TRBJ2-5	17	CASDSGRAPTRPETQYF	TGTGCCAGCGACTCAGGTCGGGCTCCTACTAGACCTGAGACCCAGTACTTC
.	TRBD2	TRBV2	TRBJ2-1	15	CASRRLAGAYNEQFF	TGTGCCAGCAGAAGACTAGCGGGGGCCTACAATGAGCAGTTCTTC
.	TRBD2	TRBV19	TRBJ2-3	16	CASSIGTSGSTDTQYF	TGTGCCAGTAGTATAGGGACTAGCGGTAGCACAGATACGCAGTATTTT
.	.	TRBV29-1	TRBJ2-5	11	CSARTVRLQYF	TGCAGCGCTAGGACAGTAAGGCTCCAGTACTTC
.	.	TRBV4-1	TRBJ2-3	15	CASSQEGRVGDTQYF	TGCGCCAGCAGCCAAGAGGGTCGGGTTGGAGATACGCAGTATTTT
.	TRBD1	TRBV7-2	TRBJ1-4	17	CASSPRQGALSNEKLFF	TGTGCCAGCAGCCCCCGACAGGGGGCGCTTTCTAATGAAAAACTGTTTTTT
.	TRBD1	TRBV6-6	TRBJ2-7	12	CASSRTGDEQYF	TGTGCCAGCAGCAGGACAGGGGATGAGCAGTACTTC
.	.	TRBV2	TRBJ2-3	12	CASSAPRDTQYF	TGTGCCAGCAGTGCCCCCCGGGATACGCAGTATTTT
few	TRBD1	TRBV30	TRBJ1-2	14	CACPAIHRQGGYTF	TGTGCCTGCCCCGCAATTCACAGACAGGGCGGCTACACCTTC
few	.	TRBV28	TRBJ1-1	14	CASSLTDLNTEAFF	TGTGCCAGCAGTTTGACGGACCTGAACACTGAAGCTTTCTTT
.	TRBD2	TRBV7-2	TRBJ2-1	16	CASSYRTGLAGEEQFF	TGTGCCAGCAGCTATCGAACGGGACTAGCGGGAGAGGAGCAGTTCTTC
.	.	TRBV27	TRBJ2-3	14	CASSFFGVSDTQYF	TGTGCCAGCAGTTTTTTCGGGGTTTCAGATACGCAGTATTTT
once	.	TRBV14	TRBJ2-7	16	CASSRNIRGTSYEQYF	TGTGCCAGCAGCCGAAATATCAGGGGAACCTCCTACGAGCAGTACTTC
.	.	TRBV7-6	TRBJ2-7	12	CASSLGQYEQYF	TGTGCCAGCAGCTTAGGACAGTACGAGCAGTACTTC
.	.	TRBV15	TRBJ2-2	16	CATSRPGGRVTGELFF	TGTGCCACCAGCAGGCCCGGGGGGCGGGTCACCGGGGAGCTGTTTTTT
.	.	TRBV4-2	TRBJ2-7	17	CASSPTVILAGFYEQYF	TGTGCCAGCAGCCCCACCGTCATCTTGGCCGGATTCTACGAGCAGTACTTC
.	.	TRBV5-1	TRBJ1-2	15	CASSPTALGSHGYTF	TGCGCCAGCAGCCCGACCGCATTGGGGTCCCATGGCTACACCTTC